This T cell receptor beta chain was sequenced in a study of metastatic and nonmetastatic thyroid tumors. Across the whole study: Repertoires were compared across blood and tumor or nodule tissue from malignant and benign thyroid patients. Findings and caveats of the study: Benign nodules were reported to have significantly lower TCR beta diversity than malignant thyroid tumors, in blood and tumor.

There were no patients who had received any treatment before thyroid surgery. Germline CDR1 is LNHDA and CDR2 is SQIVND (reference sequence). J was trimmed by 4 bases and V by 6 bases; bases with no gene match: 14. This CDR3 contains 16 residues. This clone was seen ten or more times. The antigen is undetermined. As processed by the authors: It was from CDR3 differences across clinicopathological groups that a distant-metastasis classifier for papillary thyroid cancer was built. TCRdb re-called clones via MiXCR from the PCR reads. Here the V and J calls rest on TCRdb's processing, not on the authors' analysis. The data show 35,000 to 40,000 clones, with roughly 27% seen just once and 9.6% held by the top ten.

The receptor was derived from a female donor with papillary thyroid cancer or a benign thyroid nodule (not recorded which). Some clones in this sample may be carry-over from other donors' samples. Sequenced: blood. The chain combines TRBV19 with TRBJ1-2, with 7 bases lining up with TRBD1. The CDR3 is CASRDPGQRNGYGYTF. Written as DNA, the CDR3 is TGTGCCAGTAGGGATCCGGGACAGCGAAATGGCTATGGCTACACCTTC.